Presented here are 23 T cell receptor beta chains from one specimen sequenced in a study of beta chain features in type 1 diabetes. The sequenced template was cDNA made from the entire isolated RNA. TCRdb keeps only in-frame clones here, not all; method: immunoSEQ multiplex PCR. Of hundreds of thousands of clones in the sample, about 30% were seen once. The sequencing sample was made of naive CD4+ T cells from blood. These receptors were obtained from a man between 18 and 29 years old in good health.

The chain is built from TRBV2 and TRBJ2-1; the D call may be TRBD1 or TRBD2 (7 bases each). The CDR3 is 12 amino acids. CDR1 SNHLY and CDR2 FYNNEI come from the germline V gene. The V end lost 7 bases, the J end lost 15 bases, and 19 bases lay between the germline ends. The chain's CDR3 is CASTSRGGGPFF. CDR3 sequence (DNA): TGTGCCAGCACCTCCAGGGGGGGTGGTCCGTTCTTC.

The genes are TRBV25-1 and TRBJ2-7, with 10 bases fitting TRBD1. The CDR3 is 13 residues long. Losses at the gene ends were 7 bases for V and 5 bases for J; bases not matched to a gene: 5. CDR1 is MGHDK and CDR2 is SYGVNS in the germline V gene. For the CDR3, the DNA is TGTGCCAGCAAGGGGACAGGGGTCAACGAGCAGTACTTC. Its protein product is CASKGTGVNEQYF.

The rearrangement uses TRBV9 and TRBJ2-3; 11 bases are shared with TRBD2. Germline lookup yields CDR1 SGDLS and CDR2 YYNGEE. The CDR3 has 15 amino acids. The junction had 0 bases not matched to a gene; V was cut back by 2 bases and J by 1 base. The CDR3 sequence: CASSVSGRGTDTQYF. CDR3 in DNA: TGTGCCAGCAGCGTTAGCGGGAGGGGCACAGATACGCAGTATTTT.

The V and J genes are TRBV30 and TRBJ2-7; unclear D gene. Germline CDR1 GTSNPN, CDR2 SVGIG (reference sequence). The ends were cut back, 2 bases at V and 3 bases at J, with 8 bases in the middle. The CDR3 spans 12 residues. CDR3 sequence reads: CAWSIYGYEQYF. Here the CDR3 DNA reads TGTGCCTGGAGTATATACGGCTACGAGCAGTACTTC.

The chain links TRBV5-4 to TRBJ1-3, with unresolved D. Germline V gene data show CDR1 as SGHNT and CDR2 as YYREEE (reference sequence). CDR3 length: 12 residues. V was clipped by 4 bases and J by 9 bases, with 11 bases between them. Here the CDR3 reads CASSKDVGTIYF. The DNA for the CDR3 is TGTGCCAGCAGCAAGGATGTCGGCACCATATATTTT. Using reference TRBV5-4 and TRBJ1-3 for the parts outside the CDR3, the full variable domain is ETGVTQSPTHLIKTRGQQVTLRCSSQSGHNTVSWYQQALGQGPQFIFQYYREEENGRGNFPPRFSGLQFPNYSSELNVNALELDDSALYLCASSKDVGTIYFGEGSWLTVV.

The chain joins TRBV19 to TRBJ2-7; a weak D match, TRBD1 (6 bases). CDR3 size: 15 residues. The V and J ends lost 3 bases and 1 base respectively, with 13 bases between them. Germline loops: CDR1 LNHDA, CDR2 SQIVND (reference sequence). The CDR3 nucleotides read TGTGCCAGTAGTATTATGACAGGAGATTCCTACGAGCAGTACTTC. Protein: CASSIMTGDSYEQYF. The full variable domain, with the rest looked up from reference TRBV19 and TRBJ2-7, is DGGITQSPKYLFRKEGQNVTLSCEQNLNHDAMYWYRQDPGQGLRLIYYSQIVNDFQKGDIAEGYSVSREKKESFPLTVTSAQKNPTAFYLCASSIMTGDSYEQYFGPGTRLTVT.

V gene TRBV9 combines with J gene TRBJ2-5; D is unresolved. The CDR3 has 14 amino acids. Trimming shortened V by 0 bases and J by 1 base, and 7 bases separated the two germline ends. Germline V CDR1 and CDR2: SGDLS, YYNGEE. The CDR3, as DNA: TGTGCCAGCAGCGTAGGTGTGGGCCAAGAGACCCAGTACTTC. It encodes CASSVGVGQETQYF.

The table lists this clone with a few counts. The gene calls are TRBV5-1 and TRBJ2-3; 7 bases are a match to TRBD1. CDR3 size: 15 residues. V lost 4 bases to trimming and J lost 0 bases; unmatched junction nucleotides: 5. Germline V lookup: CDR1 SGHRS, CDR2 YFSETQ. CDR3 nucleotides: TGCGCCAGCAGCGTGGGACAGCTAAGCACAGATACGCAGTATTTT. It translates to CASSVGQLSTDTQYF.

CDR3 nucleotides: TGTGCCAGCAGCCGTAGGGGGAGCGGGACCACAGATACGCAGTATTTT. It codes for CASSRRGSGTTDTQYF. The V gene is TRBV25-1, the J gene TRBJ2-3, with D possibly matching TRBD2 (7 bases). The germline V gene has CDR1 MGHDK and CDR2 SYGVNS. This CDR3 is 16 amino acids long. Trimming cost V 6 bases and J 2 bases, with 18 bases left between them. Drawing the rest from reference TRBV25-1 and TRBJ2-3, the complete variable domain is EADIYQTPRYLVIGTGKKITLECSQTMGHDKMYWYQQDPGMELHLIHYSYGVNSTEKGDLSSESTVSRIRTEHFPLTLESARPSHTSQYLCASSRRGSGTTDTQYFGPGTRLTVL.

The chain combines TRBV30 with TRBJ1-5, with D unclear. Germline V CDR1 and CDR2: GTSNPN, SVGIG (reference sequence). V gave up 0 bases and J gave up 2 bases, with 11 bases separating them. The CDR3 is 15 amino acids. The DNA of the CDR3 is TGTGCCTGGAGTGTAGGCGGCTCTGGCAATCAGCCCCAGCATTTT. Its translation: CAWSVGGSGNQPQHF.

This clone was observed a single time. The genes are TRBV28 and TRBJ2-3; D gene unclear. In germline, CDR1 is MDHEN, CDR2 SYDVKM. V lost 6 bases and J lost 1, with 8 bases in between. CDR3 length: 13 amino acids. CDR3 residues: CASRPRGTDTQYF. CDR3 sequence (DNA): TGTGCCAGCAGACCCCGGGGCACAGATACGCAGTATTTT.

This clone came up a few times. The CDR3 DNA sequence: TGTGCCAGCAGTGTAAGCCTTTCTGAGAACACTGAAGCTTTCTTT. Residues: CASSVSLSENTEAFF. The chain has TRBV2 and TRBJ1-1, with no clear D. In germline, CDR1 is SNHLY, CDR2 FYNNEI. With 4 bases removed from V and 1 base from J, the gap between germline ends came to 13 bases. The CDR3 runs 15 residues.

This clone occurred once. The chain is built from TRBV27 and TRBJ2-3, with TRBD2 identical over 7 bases. Germline V lookup: CDR1 MNHEY, CDR2 SMNVEV (reference sequence). V lost 2 bases to trimming and J lost 3 bases; unmatched junction nucleotides: 8. The length of the CDR3 is 16 residues. The CDR3 sequence is CASSLAGLVRTDTQYF. CDR3 DNA sequence: TGTGCCAGCAGTTTAGCCGGACTAGTCCGTACAGATACGCAGTATTTT.

The gene calls are TRBV11-1 and TRBJ1-1; D is uncertain. CDR1 is SGHAT and CDR2 is FQDESV in the germline V gene (reference sequence). The length of the CDR3 is 14 residues. V lost 0 bases, J lost 1 base, and 6 bases lay in between. The CDR3 bases are TGTGCCAGCAGCTTAGCAGGGCGGAACACTGAAGCTTTCTTT. This gives the protein CASSLAGRNTEAFF.

This chain links TRBV7-2 with TRBJ2-5; perhaps TRBD2 as D (5 bases). The CDR3 length is 13 residues. CDR1 and CDR2 from the germline V gene are SGHTA and FQGNSA. The V end was cut by 5 bases, the J end by 4 bases, with 11 bases between. This CDR3 is CASSPRTGETQYF. DNA of the CDR3: TGTGCCAGCAGCCCCAGGACTGGAGAGACCCAGTACTTC.

J is TRBJ1-5 and V is TRBV9; TRBD1 matches at 9 bases. Germline-derived CDR1 and CDR2 are SGDLS and YYNGEE. Unmatched junction bases numbered 4, after V lost 3 bases and J lost 6 bases. This CDR3 has 14 residues. CDR3 in amino acids: CASSATGGLQPQHF. CDR3 bases: TGTGCCAGCAGCGCTACAGGGGGCCTTCAGCCCCAGCATTTT.

The rearrangement uses TRBV6-1 and TRBJ2-3; D possibly corresponds to TRBD2 (6 bases). V lost 1 base and J 3 bases, leaving 8 bases between the germline ends. Looked up from germline, CDR1 is MNHNS and CDR2 is SASEGT. The CDR3 covers 14 residues. The chain's CDR3 is CASSEGLATDTQYF. The CDR3 coding sequence is TGTGCCAGCAGTGAAGGGCTAGCGACAGATACGCAGTATTTT.

In its sample, this clone was seen a few times. V usage is TRBV15 and J usage is TRBJ2-3, with D possibly matching TRBD1 (6 bases). The germline V and J ends were trimmed by 3 bases and 5 bases, with 12 bases remaining between them. Per the germline V gene, CDR1 is LNHNV and CDR2 is YYDKDF (reference sequence). The CDR3 spans 14 residues. CDR3 DNA sequence: TGTGCCACCAGCAGTCCTCACAGGGTAGATACGCAGTATTTT. Amino acids: CATSSPHRVDTQYF.

The chain combines TRBV5-1 with TRBJ2-3, with D maybe TRBD2 (5 bases). Germline-derived CDR1 and CDR2 are SGHRS and YFSETQ. This CDR3 comprises 14 residues. V was cut by 4 bases and J by 5 bases, with 14 bases left in between. CDR3 protein: CASSPGGRRDTQYF. The CDR3, as DNA: TGCGCCAGCAGCCCCGGAGGTAGGAGAGATACGCAGTATTTT.

There are a few counts of this clone. J is TRBJ1-3 and V is TRBV30; D is ambiguous. Germline CDR1 is GTSNPN and CDR2 is SVGIG (reference sequence). This CDR3 comprises 13 residues. Trimming pared 3 bases from V and 2 bases from J, leaving 8 bases between. The CDR3 region is CAWRWGAGNTIYF. CDR3 nucleotide sequence: TGTGCCTGGAGATGGGGAGCTGGAAACACCATATATTTT.

This clone came up a few times. This chain joins TRBV2 and TRBJ2-1; 8 bases line up with TRBD2. Trimming at V came to 6 bases and at J to 4 bases, leaving 11 bases not matched to a gene. From germline, CDR1 is SNHLY and CDR2 FYNNEI. This CDR3 is built from 16 residues. The CDR3 spells CASSLSGTRSYNEQFF. The CDR3 DNA is TGTGCCAGCAGCCTTAGCGGGACAAGGTCATACAATGAGCAGTTCTTC.

This clone came up a few times. The chain uses TRBV6-1 and TRBJ2-2; D is possibly TRBD2 (5 bases). The germline V and J ends were trimmed by 4 bases and 4 bases, with 7 bases remaining between them. The CDR3 totals 13 residues. From germline, CDR1 is MNHNS and CDR2 SASEGT. The DNA for the CDR3 is TGTGCCAGCAGTGCTGCGGGCACCGGGGAGCTGTTTTTT. Its protein is CASSAAGTGELFF.

The chain carries TRBV6-1 and TRBJ2-3, with no clear D. Germline V gene lookup returns CDR1 MNHNS and CDR2 SASEGT. The CDR3 loop spans 14 amino acids. V was shortened by 10 bases and J by 0 bases, with 14 bases between the two germline ends. The CDR3 DNA follows: TGTGCCACCTCAGGAACCACTAGCACAGATACGCAGTATTTT. Protein: CATSGTTSTDTQYF.